The rows below give T cell receptor beta chains drawn from one sample of a study of low-dose radiotherapy and immunotherapy resistance in tumors. Via MiXCR, TCRdb re-called the reads, giving one row per CDR3 protein. The table lists tens of thousands of distinct CDR3 sequences, 9.4% of them singletons, with under 1.1% in the top ten. Sample: PBMCs, taken before treatment. The receptors shown here come from a male donor with prostate cancer. CDR3s include the opening cysteine and the closing phenylalanine or tryptophan. D genes are given only for firm matches. Rows may omit the clone size; those that give it use once, few, many or a size class.

cdr3_length,v_call,d_call,clone_size,j_call,cdr3_nt,cdr3_aa
15,TRBV29-1,TRBD1,many,TRBJ2-2,TGCAGCGCTAAGGATTTAGCAGGGGGCACCGGGGAGCTGTTTTTT,CSAKDLAGGTGELFF
16,TRBV24-1,TRBD2,few,TRBJ2-2,TGTGCCACCAGTGAATCTAGCGGTCGGTTAACCGGGGAGCTGTTTTTT,CATSESSGRLTGELFF
12,TRBV13,NA,many,TRBJ1-4,TGTGCCAGCAGCTTCGAGCGTGAAAAACTGTTTTTT,CASSFEREKLFF
14,TRBV5-6,NA,NA,TRBJ1-2,TGTGCCAGCAGCCTCGGGACCCTGGCCAGTGGCTACACCTTC,CASSLGTLASGYTF
16,TRBV4-1,TRBD1,many,TRBJ1-6,TGCGCCAGCAGCCAAGGACAGGGGGGTTATAATTCACCCCTCCACTTT,CASSQGQGGYNSPLHF
17,TRBV2,TRBD2,many,TRBJ2-7,TGTGCCAGCAGTGGACTAGCGGGAGTGGGGAGCTCCTACGAGCAGTACTTC,CASSGLAGVGSSYEQYF
15,TRBV19,NA,many,TRBJ2-7,TGTGCCAGTAGCAAAGGGGACCGTCGCCTCTACGAGCAGTACTTC,CASSKGDRRLYEQYF
17,TRBV4-1,NA,many,TRBJ2-7,TGCGCCAGCAGCCATATAATGTTCCAAAGAACTTCCTACGAGCAGTACTTC,CASSHIMFQRTSYEQYF
15,TRBV12-3/TRBV12-4,NA,many,TRBJ2-2,TGTGCCAGCATTGGGGGGACAGCGAACACCGGGGAGCTGTTTTTT,CASIGGTANTGELFF
16,TRBV5-1,TRBD2,NA,TRBJ2-1,TGCGCCAGCAGCTTGGGTGGGACTAGCGGGAGAGGTGAGCAGTTCTTC,CASSLGGTSGRGEQFF
15,TRBV7-3,TRBD1,many,TRBJ2-1,TGTGCCAGCAGCCAGGGGGCTCTCTCCTACAATGAGCAGTTCTTC,CASSQGALSYNEQFF
15,TRBV2,NA,many,TRBJ2-2,TGTGCCAGCAAAGGGGGGGGCAGGGGCACCGGGGAGCTGTTTTTT,CASKGGGRGTGELFF
13,TRBV12-3/TRBV12-4,NA,many,TRBJ1-1,TGTGCCAGCAGTCCGACGGTAGGGACTGAAGCTTTCTTT,CASSPTVGTEAFF
15,TRBV6-5,TRBD2,many,TRBJ2-1,TGTGCCAGCAGGGAAGCGGGAGGCTCCTACAATGAGCAGTTCTTC,CASREAGGSYNEQFF
16,TRBV4-1,TRBD1,many,TRBJ2-6,TGCGCCAGCAGCCAACAGACAGGGGCCGGGGCCAACGTCCTGACTTTC,CASSQQTGAGANVLTF
13,TRBV3-1,TRBD1,many,TRBJ2-4,TGTGCCAGCAGCCCGGGACAGAAAAACATTCAGTACTTC,CASSPGQKNIQYF
12,TRBV29-1,TRBD1,NA,TRBJ2-7,TGCAGCATCTCAGGGGGCTCCTACGAGCAGTACTTC,CSISGGSYEQYF